This T cell receptor (beta chain) originates from a study of tumor-infiltrating lymphocytes in primary liver carcinoma. Unsorted whole blood served as the source of blood RNA, and germline DNA was extracted as well. TCR beta cDNA was reverse-transcribed from roughly 520 ng of total RNA. The reaction used a constant-region primer and ProtoScript II reverse transcriptase. ARM-PCR, slightly modified, supplied the TCR beta libraries through three nested multiplex PCR rounds. TRBV1-TRBV30 forward primers paired with a C-beta reverse primer were used in the first two PCR rounds, which ran around 10 cycles each. TCRdb used MiXCR to reprocess the multiplex PCR reads, holding one entry per CDR3 protein. This sample yields fewer than 400,000 distinct CDR3 sequences, of which roughly two thirds are seen a single time; approximately 9.4% belongs to the top ten. The CDR3 loop spans 17 amino acids. Germline CDR1 is ENHRY and CDR2 is SYGVKD.

The clonotype originates from a man between 35 and 55 years old with primary liver carcinoma and hepatitis B virus infection. The sample consisted of peripheral blood. The chain is built from TRBV10-3 and TRBJ2-6; 9 bases are shared with TRBD1. CDR3 DNA: TGTCTCATCAGAAAGGGACAGGGAAGCTCTGGGGCCAACGTCCTGACTTTC. This codes for CLIRKGQGSSGANVLTF.